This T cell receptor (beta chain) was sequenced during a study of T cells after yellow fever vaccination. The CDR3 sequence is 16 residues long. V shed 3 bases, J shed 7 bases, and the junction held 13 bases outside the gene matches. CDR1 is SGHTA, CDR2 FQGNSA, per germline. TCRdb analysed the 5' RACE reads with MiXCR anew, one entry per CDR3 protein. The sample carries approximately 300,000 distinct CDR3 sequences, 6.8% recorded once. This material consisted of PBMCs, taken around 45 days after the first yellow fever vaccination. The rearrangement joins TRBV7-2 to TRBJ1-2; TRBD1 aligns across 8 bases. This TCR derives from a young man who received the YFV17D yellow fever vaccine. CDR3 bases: TGTGCCAGCAGCTTTTACCGTAGGGGACAGGAGGTTGGCTACACCTTC. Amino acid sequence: CASSFYRRGQEVGYTF.